The rows below give T cell receptor beta chains drawn from one sample of a study of T cells after yellow fever vaccination. TCRdb re-derived calls from the 5' RACE reads in MiXCR, one entry per CDR3 protein. The profile shows some 150,000 distinct CDR3 sequences, around 8.5% of them singletons. Source: CD8+ T cells sorted from PBMCs, taken 45 days after the yellow fever booster vaccination. Every receptor here comes from a man aged 18 to 35 who received the YFV17D yellow fever vaccine. The CDR3 runs from the conserved cysteine through the conserved F or W. Fields, in order: J gene, V gene, D gene, clone size, CDR3 protein, CDR3 DNA. The D gene is left open where the match is weak. The size of a clone is reported for some rows only, either as once, few or many, or as a class for expanded clones.

j_call: TRBJ1-2
v_call: TRBV15
d_call: NA
clone_size: NA
cdr3_aa: CATSIFNERGYTF
cdr3_nt: TGTGCCACCAGCATTTTTAACGAGAGGGGCTACACCTTC

j_call: TRBJ1-5
v_call: TRBV30
d_call: NA
clone_size: NA
cdr3_aa: CAWSSGYSNQPQHF
cdr3_nt: TGTGCCTGGTCGAGCGGGTATAGCAATCAGCCCCAGCATTTT

j_call: TRBJ2-2
v_call: TRBV4-3
d_call: NA
clone_size: many
cdr3_aa: CASSHSSTGELFF
cdr3_nt: TGCGCCAGCAGCCATTCAAGCACCGGGGAGCTGTTTTTT

j_call: TRBJ2-3
v_call: TRBV4-1
d_call: TRBD2
clone_size: NA
cdr3_aa: CASSQVGGGSTDTQYF
cdr3_nt: TGCGCCAGCAGCCAAGTCGGCGGGGGTAGCACAGATACGCAGTATTTT

j_call: TRBJ2-7
v_call: TRBV5-1
d_call: NA
clone_size: many
cdr3_aa: CASSPTARETYEQYF
cdr3_nt: TGCGCCAGCAGCCCCACAGCACGGGAGACCTACGAGCAGTACTTC

j_call: TRBJ2-3
v_call: TRBV7-2
d_call: NA
clone_size: few
cdr3_aa: CASSFRVGLTTDTQYF
cdr3_nt: TGTGCCAGCAGCTTTAGGGTTGGCCTCACCACAGATACGCAGTATTTT

j_call: TRBJ2-2
v_call: TRBV4-3
d_call: NA
clone_size: few
cdr3_aa: CASSQEIVTTRELFF
cdr3_nt: TGCGCCAGCAGCCAAGAAATAGTGACCACGAGGGAGCTGTTTTTT

j_call: TRBJ2-2
v_call: TRBV6-6
d_call: NA
clone_size: NA
cdr3_aa: CASRMGELFF
cdr3_nt: TGTGCCAGCAGGATGGGGGAGCTGTTTTTT

j_call: TRBJ2-1
v_call: TRBV7-9
d_call: TRBD2
clone_size: NA
cdr3_aa: CASSLITGGPNEQFF
cdr3_nt: TGTGCCAGCAGCTTAATAACGGGGGGGCCCAATGAGCAGTTCTTC

j_call: TRBJ1-5
v_call: TRBV6-2/TRBV6-3
d_call: NA
clone_size: NA
cdr3_aa: CASSLRIPTLQTQPQHF
cdr3_nt: TGTGCCAGCAGTTTGAGGATTCCGACCCTACAGACTCAGCCCCAGCATTTT

j_call: TRBJ1-1
v_call: TRBV5-1
d_call: NA
clone_size: few
cdr3_aa: CASSPLSFGPPNTEAFF
cdr3_nt: TGCGCCAGCAGCCCACTTTCTTTCGGGCCGCCGAACACTGAAGCTTTCTTT

j_call: TRBJ2-5
v_call: TRBV11-2
d_call: TRBD1
clone_size: NA
cdr3_aa: CASSFSPGQVETQYF
cdr3_nt: TGTGCCAGCAGCTTTTCTCCGGGACAGGTAGAGACCCAGTACTTC

j_call: TRBJ2-3
v_call: TRBV21-1
d_call: NA
clone_size: NA
cdr3_aa: CASSREYSTDTQYF
cdr3_nt: TGTGCCAGCAGCAGGGAGTATAGCACAGATACGCAGTATTTT

j_call: TRBJ2-7
v_call: TRBV27
d_call: NA
clone_size: NA
cdr3_aa: CASSFGSGVNEHYF
cdr3_nt: TGTGCCAGCAGTTTTGGCTCGGGCGTCAACGAGCATTACTTC

j_call: TRBJ2-7
v_call: TRBV5-1
d_call: NA
clone_size: few
cdr3_aa: CASSLSQGYEQYF
cdr3_nt: TGCGCCAGCAGCTTGTCACAGGGCTACGAGCAGTACTTC

j_call: TRBJ2-3
v_call: TRBV4-1
d_call: NA
clone_size: many
cdr3_aa: CASSPRYVSTDTQYF
cdr3_nt: TGCGCCAGCAGCCCAAGATACGTAAGCACAGATACGCAGTATTTT

j_call: TRBJ1-2
v_call: TRBV6-6
d_call: NA
clone_size: NA
cdr3_aa: CASSPPGGYTF
cdr3_nt: TGTGCCAGCAGTCCCCCCGGAGGCTACACCTTC

j_call: TRBJ1-1
v_call: TRBV27
d_call: NA
clone_size: many
cdr3_aa: CASSLDPLTNTEAFF
cdr3_nt: TGTGCCAGCAGTCTCGACCCTCTGACAAACACTGAAGCTTTCTTT

j_call: TRBJ2-5
v_call: TRBV7-7
d_call: NA
clone_size: few
cdr3_aa: CASSLVIGDLGTQYF
cdr3_nt: TGTGCTAGCAGCTTAGTAATTGGAGATTTGGGGACCCAGTACTTC

j_call: TRBJ2-7
v_call: TRBV30
d_call: TRBD1
clone_size: NA
cdr3_aa: CAWSGGTGIEQYF
cdr3_nt: TGTGCCTGGAGTGGCGGGACAGGGATCGAGCAGTACTTC

j_call: TRBJ2-1
v_call: TRBV27
d_call: NA
clone_size: few
cdr3_aa: CATRFRTGLSNEQFF
cdr3_nt: TGTGCCACCAGATTTCGGACGGGCCTTTCCAATGAGCAGTTCTTC

j_call: TRBJ1-1
v_call: TRBV4-1
d_call: NA
clone_size: NA
cdr3_aa: CASSQGKDRNTEAFF
cdr3_nt: TGCGCCAGCAGCCAAGGTAAGGACAGGAACACTGAAGCTTTCTTT

j_call: TRBJ2-5
v_call: TRBV10-3
d_call: TRBD1
clone_size: few
cdr3_aa: CAISDPGGESQETQYF
cdr3_nt: TGTGCCATCAGTGACCCAGGGGGCGAGTCCCAAGAGACCCAGTACTTC

j_call: TRBJ1-6
v_call: TRBV20-1
d_call: NA
clone_size: NA
cdr3_aa: CSASGNQADNSPLHF
cdr3_nt: TGCAGTGCTAGCGGCAATCAGGCGGATAATTCACCCCTCCACTTT

j_call: TRBJ2-4
v_call: TRBV5-4
d_call: NA
clone_size: NA
cdr3_aa: CASTTYRGGNIQYF
cdr3_nt: TGTGCCAGCACGACTTATAGAGGTGGAAACATTCAGTACTTC